This passage covers 5 T cell receptor beta chains from one sample sequenced in a study of monozygotic twins with inflammatory bowel disease. After re-calling the 5' RACE reads, TCRdb lists one entry per CDR3 protein, DNA absent. This sample carries 400,000 or so distinct CDR3 sequences, with more than 2% going to the ten biggest clones. Sequenced sample: blood. Receptor source: a human donor with ulcerative colitis or Crohn's disease, or a healthy co-twin of an affected twin (not recorded which).

The J gene is TRBJ2-6, the V gene TRBV4-2; TCRdb selects TRBD1, and the lack of DNA leaves this call unchecked. Per germline, CDR1 LGHNA and CDR2 YNFKEQ. This CDR3 is built from 17 residues. The CDR3 sequence: CASSQILGGAGANVLTF.

CDR3 protein: CASSLARTGASVLTF. The rearrangement uses TRBV7-8 and TRBJ2-6. From germline, CDR1 is SGHVS and CDR2 FQNEAQ. The CDR3 extends over 15 amino acids.

The chain has TRBV5-1 and TRBJ1-1; there is no DNA to check the TCRdb D call of TRBD1. The germline V gene encodes CDR1 SGHRS and CDR2 YFSETQ. This CDR3 is built from 14 residues. This chain's CDR3 is CASSSTGGTTEAFF.

The V gene is TRBV10-3, the J gene TRBJ1-1; the D call of TRBD1 rests on TCRdb alone, since no DNA is present to check it. There are 12 residues in the CDR3. Germline assignment: CDR1 ENHRY and CDR2 SYGVKD. The CDR3 sequence is CASHGGNTEAFF.

The V and J genes are TRBV3-1 and TRBJ1-1. CDR1 and CDR2 (germline): LGHDT, YNNKEL (reference sequence). The CDR3 is 14 residues long. This CDR3 reads CASSQLVSGTEAFF.